Listed here are 5 T cell receptor beta chains from one sample, sequenced in a study of a mutant IDH1 vaccine in newly diagnosed glioma. These receptors are not linked to any known antigen. Here immunoSEQ multiplex PCR was the method, and the copy in TCRdb shows in-frame clones only, minus some. The table shows 55,000 to 70,000 clones, with approximately 91% occurring only once. As for time point: week 11, during vaccination. Every vaccine dose comprised 300 ug of mutant IDH1 20-mer peptide plus topical imiquimod. The sample here was PBMCs, taken from a glioma patient whose treatment included an IDH1 peptide vaccine. These receptors came from a man aged 40-49 years with glioma.

The CDR3 DNA sequence: TGTGCCTGGGATCTCGGGACAGGGGGCGATCAGCCCCAGCATTTT. Translation: CAWDLGTGGDQPQHF. V is TRBV30 and J is TRBJ1-5; 12 bases agree with TRBD1. J gave up 5 bases and V 5 bases, and 7 bases lay outside the gene matches. CDR3 size: 15 residues. Per the germline V gene, CDR1 is GTSNPN and CDR2 is SVGIG (reference sequence).

The chain recombines TRBV10-3 with TRBJ1-4; unclear D gene. CDR1 is ENHRY and CDR2 is SYGVKD in the germline V gene. V gave up 2 bases and J gave up 2 bases, with 12 bases separating them. This CDR3 has 16 residues. The chain's CDR3 is CAISEDRFATNEKLFF. DNA for the CDR3: TGTGCCATCAGTGAGGATCGCTTCGCGACTAATGAAAAACTGTTTTTT.

The chain uses TRBV11-2 and TRBJ2-1, with TRBD2 matching over 8 bases. The CDR3 is made up of 14 amino acids. Germline V gives CDR1 SGHAT, CDR2 FQNNGV. Unmatched junction bases numbered 9, after V lost 5 bases and J lost 9 bases. The CDR3 sequence: CASSVSTSAAEQFF. The CDR3 DNA reads as TGTGCCAGCAGCGTATCGACTAGCGCGGCTGAGCAGTTCTTC.

V is TRBV9 and J is TRBJ2-4; 10 positions match TRBD2. The V segment lost 0 bases and the J segment 0 bases; nucleotides outside the gene matches: 15. This CDR3 has 21 amino acids. Per germline, CDR1 SGDLS and CDR2 YYNGEE. The CDR3 DNA reads as TGTGCCAGCAGCGTAGAAACCCCAGGGCTAGCGGGGGACCTAGCCAAAAACATTCAGTACTTC. This codes for CASSVETPGLAGDLAKNIQYF. The variable domain in full, with the rest retrieved from reference TRBV9 and TRBJ2-4, is DSGVTQTPKHLITATGQRVTLRCSPRSGDLSVYWYQQSLDQGLQFLIQYYNGEERAKGNILERFSAQQFPDLHSELNLSSLELGDSALYFCASSVETPGLAGDLAKNIQYFGAGTRLSVL.

V is TRBV4-3 and J is TRBJ2-1; TRBD1 matches 8 bases. CDR3 length: 16 residues. The trim removed 1 base at V and 2 bases at J, leaving 4 bases unmatched. Germline V lookup: CDR1 LGHNA, CDR2 YSLEER. CDR3 residues: CASSQATGETYNEQFF. The CDR3 bases are TGCGCCAGCAGCCAAGCGACAGGGGAAACCTACAATGAGCAGTTCTTC.